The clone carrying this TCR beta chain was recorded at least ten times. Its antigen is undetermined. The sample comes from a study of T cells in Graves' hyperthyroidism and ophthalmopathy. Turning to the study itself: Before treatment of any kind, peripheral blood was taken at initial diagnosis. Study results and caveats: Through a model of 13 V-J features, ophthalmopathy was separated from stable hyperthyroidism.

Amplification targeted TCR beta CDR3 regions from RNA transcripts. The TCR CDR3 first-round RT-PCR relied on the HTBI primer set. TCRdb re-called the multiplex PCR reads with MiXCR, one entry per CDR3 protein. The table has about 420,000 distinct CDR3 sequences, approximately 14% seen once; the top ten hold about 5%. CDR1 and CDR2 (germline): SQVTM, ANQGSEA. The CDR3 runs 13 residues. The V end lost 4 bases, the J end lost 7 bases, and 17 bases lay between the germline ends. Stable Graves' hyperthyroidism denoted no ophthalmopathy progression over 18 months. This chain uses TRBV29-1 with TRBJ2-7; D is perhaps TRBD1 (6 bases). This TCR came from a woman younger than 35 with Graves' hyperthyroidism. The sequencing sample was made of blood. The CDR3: CSVGTVRLEEQYF. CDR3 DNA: TGCAGCGTTGGGACAGTGAGGTTGGAAGAGCAGTACTTC.